This TCR beta chain was retrieved from a study of neurological immune-mediated disorders. Overall study results and limits: Expanded clones shared no identical CDR3 amino acid sequences across subjects, which suggested private TCR-beta repertoires in all groups. Multiple sclerosis, the disease with the least TCR clonal expansion, fell below healthy controls, whereas HTLV-1-associated myelopathy showed the most.

Healthy control participants comprised blood bank volunteers in Maryland, USA. Sorted libraries used 1 million CD4+ or CD8+ T cells. TCRdb ran MiXCR on the 5' RACE reads and lists one entry per CDR3 protein. The table has 15,000 to 20,000 distinct CDR3 sequences, about 10% seen once; the top ten hold 25% to 30%. V was trimmed by 5 bases and J by 6 bases, leaving 14 bases between them. The CDR3 has 14 residues. CDR1 is MDHEN and CDR2 is SYDVKM in the germline V gene. As regards this clonotype: Its antigen remains unidentified.

The chain links TRBV28 to TRBJ1-5, with D perhaps TRBD1 (5 bases). The sample consisted of CD8+ T cells from blood. This receptor was obtained from a woman aged 45-59 years in good health. CDR3 region: CASSLAGTIQPQHF. The CDR3 nucleotides are TGTGCCAGCAGTCTTGCAGGGACGATTCAGCCCCAGCATTTT.